What follows describes a single TCR beta chain. CDR1 is LNHDA and CDR2 is SQIVND in the germline V gene (reference sequence). V was clipped by 5 bases and J by 2 bases; unmatched bases: 9. CDR3 size: 16 residues. The data derive from a study of cytomegalovirus exposure and HLA in healthy donors. The method was immunoSEQ multiplex PCR; TCRdb's version includes in-frame clones alone and lacks a portion of them. Of roughly 90,000 clones listed, 85% are singletons. This clonotype originated in a young man in good health and CMV-seropositive. Sequenced: PBMCs. V and J are TRBV19 and TRBJ1-5; TRBD1 aligns across 7 bases. The CDR3 region is CASSAVRGSGNQPQHF. The CDR3 coding sequence is TGTGCCAGTAGTGCGGTCAGGGGGTCAGGCAATCAGCCCCAGCATTTT.